The TCR beta chain described here comes from a study of OX40 agonist ivuxolimab in advanced cancers. Study at large: It was permissible to have had prior anti-PD-1, anti-PD-L1 or anti-CTLA-4 therapy, and under 45% had some.

Profiling relied on immunoSEQ multiplex PCR, and the TCRdb table lists in-frame clones only, not all of them. The sample yields about 22,000 clones, 75% to 90% seen once. The CDR3 has 16 amino acids. Between the trimmed V and J ends, which lost 1 base and 0 bases, there was a span of 10 bases. Germline CDR1 reads SGHAT; CDR2 reads FQNNGV. Specimen: CD4+ or CD8+ T cells sorted from blood, collected in a trial of the OX40 agonist ivuxolimab. This receptor was obtained from an adult with an advanced solid tumor such as melanoma, head and neck, liver or kidney cancer. This chain connects TRBV11-2 to TRBJ2-1; maybe TRBD2 (6 bases). CDR3 sequence reads: CASSLGLGSSYNEQFF. For the CDR3, the DNA is TGTGCCAGCAGCTTAGGTCTCGGGAGCTCCTACAATGAGCAGTTCTTC.